This T cell receptor beta chain was identified during a study of blood T cells in healthy people across ages. Overall study results and limits: A roughly linear fall in TCR beta diversity per million T cells was seen with increasing age.

Primed by a sample-barcoded 5' primer and a J-beta primer mix, a second PCR proceeded for about 7 to 12 cycles. Each sample yielded at least 2.5 million CDR3-containing paired-end reads. TCRdb processed the 5' RACE reads anew with MiXCR; each CDR3 protein has one entry. This table has about 680,000 distinct CDR3 sequences, roughly 49% appearing once. In the case of this clonotype: Its antigen remains unidentified.

The length of the CDR3 is 15 residues. Germline V gene data show CDR1 as DFQATT and CDR2 as SNEGSKA (reference sequence). V was cut by 1 base and J by 4 bases, with 16 bases left in between. The chain recombines TRBV20-1 with TRBJ2-5, with D possibly called TRBD1 or TRBD2 (5 bases each). Material: blood. This clonotype originated in a woman aged 60-75 years in good health. The CDR3, as DNA: TGCAGTGCTAGAGGACAGCGGTCGCGGGTAGAGACCCAGTACTTC. Its protein product is CSARGQRSRVETQYF.